This TCR beta chain was recorded in a study of T cells in Graves' hyperthyroidism and ophthalmopathy. Overall study: Blood was drawn when the patient was first diagnosed and still untreated.

This clonotype was observed many times. The germline V gene encodes CDR1 SGDLS and CDR2 YYNGEE. The V end was cut by 3 bases, the J end by 8 bases, with 17 bases between. The CDR3 runs to 14 residues. Hyperthyroidism of Graves' type that showed no ophthalmopathy progression within 18 months was stable. The diagnoses drew upon clinical symptoms, serum thyroxine and TRAb, thyroid ultrasound and orbital computed tomography. Amplified TCR beta CDR3 regions derived from RNA transcripts. HTBI primers were the set used in a first-round RT-PCR of the TCR CDR3. TCRdb recomputed calls from the multiplex PCR reads with MiXCR, one row per CDR3 protein. Altogether hundreds of thousands of distinct CDR3 sequences are present, 35% to 45% being singletons, with the ten largest covering 8.9%.

The chain joins TRBV9 to TRBJ1-2; D gene unclear. The receptor was isolated from a man younger than 35 with Graves' hyperthyroidism. The sequenced sample consisted of blood. The CDR3 DNA is TGTGCCAGCAGCGCCAATACAAATTCCCCAGGCTACACCTTC. It codes for CASSANTNSPGYTF.